This is a list of T cell receptor beta chains from one sample in a study of blood T cell repertoires in COVID-19. The table came from immunoSEQ multiplex PCR; TCRdb's copy has only in-frame clones and leaves some out. Of around 140,000 clones in the sample, approximately 81% were seen once. Source material: peripheral blood. The origin of the receptors is a human donor with acute or convalescent COVID-19. The donor label of this sample is uncertain. Each CDR3 is given with its conserved first and last residue. Clone size appears in some rows only: once, few, many, or a class for an expanded clone.

v_gene: TRBV28
j_gene: TRBJ2-7
abundance: .
CDR3aa: CASSSTGGRGLTYEQYF

v_gene: TRBV12-3/TRBV12-4
j_gene: TRBJ1-2
abundance: .
CDR3aa: CASSLGRLRPYTF

v_gene: TRBV28
j_gene: TRBJ1-1
abundance: few
CDR3aa: CASSPGGTPTSNTEAFF

v_gene: TRBV7-3
j_gene: TRBJ2-3
abundance: .
CDR3aa: CASSQTGDTDTQYF

v_gene: TRBV7-2
j_gene: TRBJ1-2
abundance: few
CDR3aa: CASSTSGTENYGYTF

v_gene: TRBV24-1
j_gene: TRBJ1-5
abundance: .
CDR3aa: CATSDPGQGDQPQHF

v_gene: TRBV18
j_gene: TRBJ2-5
abundance: .
CDR3aa: CASSSRLGLAGAQETQYF

v_gene: TRBV19
j_gene: TRBJ1-5
abundance: .
CDR3aa: CASSILWDRGYSNQPQHF

v_gene: TRBV15
j_gene: TRBJ2-3
abundance: .
CDR3aa: CATSRDTGPDTQYF

v_gene: TRBV5-1
j_gene: TRBJ2-5
abundance: once
CDR3aa: CASSSGGARGETQYF

v_gene: TRBV2
j_gene: TRBJ1-2
abundance: .
CDR3aa: CASSETGVGGYTF

v_gene: TRBV29-1
j_gene: TRBJ2-2
abundance: once
CDR3aa: CSVGTVNTGELFF

v_gene: TRBV3-1/TRBV3-2
j_gene: TRBJ1-1
abundance: .
CDR3aa: CASSQGGVNTEAFF

v_gene: TRBV7-3
j_gene: TRBJ2-3
abundance: .
CDR3aa: CASSTAAGVWYF

v_gene: TRBV21-1
j_gene: TRBJ2-1
abundance: .
CDR3aa: CASSKVLQGNEQFF

v_gene: TRBV5-1
j_gene: TRBJ2-7
abundance: few
CDR3aa: CASSLGSGGAYEQYF

v_gene: TRBV19
j_gene: TRBJ1-5
abundance: .
CDR3aa: CASIAGYSNQPQHF

v_gene: TRBV7-6
j_gene: TRBJ2-1
abundance: .
CDR3aa: CASSLLGSLYNEQFF

v_gene: TRBV2
j_gene: TRBJ2-3
abundance: .
CDR3aa: CASSSQGASTDTQYF

v_gene: TRBV2
j_gene: TRBJ1-1
abundance: .
CDR3aa: CASSFGTGGSAFF

v_gene: TRBV15
j_gene: TRBJ1-3
abundance: .
CDR3aa: CATSNTGSGNTIYF

v_gene: TRBV7-9
j_gene: TRBJ1-1
abundance: .
CDR3aa: CASIPPGGTEAFF

v_gene: TRBV28
j_gene: TRBJ1-1
abundance: .
CDR3aa: CASSFHNRGSTEAFF

v_gene: TRBV5-1
j_gene: TRBJ2-1
abundance: once
CDR3aa: CASSLERQGNNNEQFF

v_gene: TRBV9
j_gene: TRBJ2-7
abundance: .
CDR3aa: CASSPQPLSSYEQYF

v_gene: TRBV24-1
j_gene: TRBJ2-2
abundance: .
CDR3aa: CATSDWSRGSGELFF

v_gene: TRBV7-8
j_gene: TRBJ1-1
abundance: once
CDR3aa: CASSLISGGTEAFF

v_gene: TRBV29-1
j_gene: TRBJ1-1
abundance: .
CDR3aa: CSVRTEGAFF

v_gene: TRBV2
j_gene: TRBJ2-7
abundance: .
CDR3aa: CASSEAGRGLNEQYF

v_gene: TRBV4-3
j_gene: TRBJ2-7
abundance: .
CDR3aa: CASSQDSLTGSEQYF

v_gene: TRBV6-6
j_gene: TRBJ2-7
abundance: .
CDR3aa: CASSYSMTVPYEQYF

v_gene: TRBV7-8
j_gene: TRBJ2-5
abundance: .
CDR3aa: CASSLAAGYPRETQYF

v_gene: TRBV23-1
j_gene: TRBJ2-3
abundance: few
CDR3aa: CASREGWTDTQYF

v_gene: TRBV4-3
j_gene: TRBJ1-2
abundance: once
CDR3aa: CASSQSGAYNYGYTF

v_gene: TRBV30
j_gene: TRBJ1-2
abundance: once
CDR3aa: CAWSSQGVGHTF

v_gene: TRBV11-2
j_gene: TRBJ2-3
abundance: .
CDR3aa: CASSLGLATDTQYF

v_gene: TRBV2
j_gene: TRBJ1-1
abundance: once
CDR3aa: CASSEAGGGNTEAFF

v_gene: TRBV2
j_gene: TRBJ1-2
abundance: few
CDR3aa: CASTLGGAYGYTF

v_gene: TRBV5-1
j_gene: TRBJ1-4
abundance: few
CDR3aa: CASSFYGQTVGEKLFF

v_gene: TRBV6-2/TRBV6-3
j_gene: TRBJ2-3
abundance: .
CDR3aa: CASSSGTSGTATDTQYF

v_gene: TRBV30
j_gene: TRBJ1-3
abundance: .
CDR3aa: CAWSVGSSGNTIYF

v_gene: TRBV4-3
j_gene: TRBJ2-7
abundance: .
CDR3aa: CASSQDTGQEYEQYF

v_gene: TRBV12-5
j_gene: TRBJ2-3
abundance: .
CDR3aa: CASGPGLLSGRADTQYF